These T cell receptor beta chains were read from a single sample in a study of blood T cell repertoires in COVID-19. Clones were read by immunoSEQ multiplex PCR, and TCRdb kept only the in-frame ones, dropping some. The table has under 250,000 clones, roughly four fifths seen once. Sequenced sample: PBMCs or T cells enriched from blood (not recorded which). The source of these receptors is a middle-aged woman with acute COVID-19. CDR3s include the opening cysteine and the closing phenylalanine or tryptophan. A D gene is named only where the DNA matches it firmly. Clone size is not always given. Where it is, it says once, few, many or a class for expanded clones.

D gene: TRBD1
J gene: TRBJ1-2
V gene: TRBV5-1
clone size: NA
CDR3 protein: CASRDVRTGANYGYTF
CDR3 DNA: TGCGCCAGCAGGGACGTTCGGACAGGGGCTAACTATGGCTACACCTTC

D gene: NA
J gene: TRBJ1-6
V gene: TRBV6-6
clone size: NA
CDR3 protein: CASSPPGENSPLHF
CDR3 DNA: TGTGCCAGCAGCCCTCCCGGGGAAAATTCACCCCTCCACTTT

D gene: NA
J gene: TRBJ2-2
V gene: TRBV11-2
clone size: once
CDR3 protein: CASYESAGELFF
CDR3 DNA: TGTGCCAGCTATGAGAGCGCCGGGGAGCTGTTTTTT

D gene: NA
J gene: TRBJ2-6
V gene: TRBV2
clone size: NA
CDR3 protein: CASSEEVSGANVLTF
CDR3 DNA: TGTGCCAGCAGTGAGGAGGTCTCTGGGGCCAACGTCCTGACTTTC

D gene: NA
J gene: TRBJ2-6
V gene: TRBV5-6
clone size: once
CDR3 protein: CAGTTGFSGANVLTF
CDR3 DNA: TGTGCCGGCACGACAGGTTTCTCTGGGGCCAACGTCCTGACTTTC

D gene: TRBD1
J gene: TRBJ1-4
V gene: TRBV7-2
clone size: NA
CDR3 protein: CASSLAPQGFEKLFF
CDR3 DNA: TGTGCCAGCAGCTTAGCCCCACAGGGGTTTGAAAAACTGTTTTTT

D gene: NA
J gene: TRBJ1-3
V gene: TRBV29-1
clone size: NA
CDR3 protein: CSAASVLSGNTIYF
CDR3 DNA: TGCAGCGCCGCTTCAGTCCTCTCTGGAAACACCATATATTTT

D gene: NA
J gene: TRBJ1-6
V gene: TRBV3-1/TRBV3-2
clone size: NA
CDR3 protein: CASSPNYNGQGDSPLHF
CDR3 DNA: TGTGCCAGCAGCCCCAATTATAATGGGCAGGGCGATTCACCCCTCCACTTT

D gene: NA
J gene: TRBJ2-1
V gene: TRBV29-1
clone size: NA
CDR3 protein: CSVRPGLQDYEQFF
CDR3 DNA: TGCAGCGTACGACCAGGACTTCAAGACTATGAGCAGTTCTTC

D gene: TRBD1
J gene: TRBJ1-1
V gene: TRBV12-5
clone size: NA
CDR3 protein: CASGLAWGDRGNTEAFF
CDR3 DNA: TGTGCTAGTGGTTTGGCCTGGGGGGACAGGGGGAACACTGAAGCTTTCTTT

D gene: NA
J gene: TRBJ1-2
V gene: TRBV19
clone size: NA
CDR3 protein: CASSIGGDGYTF
CDR3 DNA: TGTGCCAGTAGTATCGGAGGGGATGGCTACACCTTC

D gene: NA
J gene: TRBJ1-4
V gene: TRBV7-6
clone size: NA
CDR3 protein: CASSLAGANEKLFF
CDR3 DNA: TGTGCCAGCAGCTTAGCAGGGGCTAATGAAAAACTGTTTTTT

D gene: TRBD1
J gene: TRBJ1-2
V gene: TRBV29-1
clone size: NA
CDR3 protein: CSGGRDRDYGYTF
CDR3 DNA: TGCAGCGGGGGCCGGGACAGAGACTATGGCTACACCTTC

D gene: NA
J gene: TRBJ1-5
V gene: TRBV10-1
clone size: NA
CDR3 protein: CASSDIGDQPQHF
CDR3 DNA: TGCGCCAGCAGTGATATAGGGGATCAGCCCCAGCATTTT

D gene: TRBD1
J gene: TRBJ1-2
V gene: TRBV18
clone size: NA
CDR3 protein: CASSLGTGGLANYGYTF
CDR3 DNA: TGTGCCAGCTCACTTGGGACAGGGGGCCTGGCTAACTATGGCTACACCTTC